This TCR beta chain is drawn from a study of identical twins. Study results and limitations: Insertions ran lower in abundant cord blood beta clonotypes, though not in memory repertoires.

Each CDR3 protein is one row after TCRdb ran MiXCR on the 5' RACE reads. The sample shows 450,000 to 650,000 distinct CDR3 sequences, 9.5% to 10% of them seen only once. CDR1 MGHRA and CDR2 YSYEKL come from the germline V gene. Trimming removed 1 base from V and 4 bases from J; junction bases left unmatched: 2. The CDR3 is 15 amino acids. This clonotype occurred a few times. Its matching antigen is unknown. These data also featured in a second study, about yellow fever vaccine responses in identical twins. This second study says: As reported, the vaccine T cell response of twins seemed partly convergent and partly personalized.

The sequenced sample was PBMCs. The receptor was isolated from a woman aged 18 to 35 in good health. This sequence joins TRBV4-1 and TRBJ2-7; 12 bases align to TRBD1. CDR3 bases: TGCGCCAGCAGCCAAGGGGACAGGGGGCAGTACGAGCAGTACTTC. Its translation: CASSQGDRGQYEQYF.